The 10 T cell receptor beta chains below were found in one sample sequenced in a study of regulatory T cells in long-lasting Graves disease. HTBI primers from iRepertoire and Arm-PCR of CDR3 regions yielded the TCR beta libraries. MiXCR was run by TCRdb on the multiplex PCR reads, yielding one entry per CDR3 protein. This repertoire shows 250,000 to 400,000 distinct CDR3 sequences, 18% found once; its top ten account for roughly 35%. Time point given: newly diagnosed GD, antithyroid drugs for less than 3 months. After RNA was extracted from PBMCs, the TCR library was made from it. Sequencing used peripheral blood mononuclear cells (PBMCs), obtained at new diagnosis, from a patient treated with antithyroid drugs. These receptors all stem from a female donor with Graves disease.

Ten or more counts support this clonotype. The gene calls are TRBV20-1 and TRBJ2-7; the match to TRBD2 covers 11 bases. The J segment lost 5 bases and the V segment lost 0 bases, leaving 6 bases of the junction unmatched. Germline CDR1 reads DFQATT; CDR2 reads SNEGSKA (reference sequence). This CDR3 has 15 residues. The CDR3 spells CSARDTSGGNDEQYF. The CDR3 DNA reads TGCAGTGCTAGAGATACTAGCGGGGGTAACGACGAGCAGTACTTC.

In its sample, this clonotype was seen a few times. The genes are TRBV18 and TRBJ1-1, with D possibly being TRBD1 (5 bases). The CDR3 has 15 amino acids. Trimming pared 4 bases from V and 1 base from J, leaving 13 bases between. Germline V CDR1 and CDR2: KGHSH, LQKENI. Here the CDR3 reads CASSQAPGGNTEAFF. Here the CDR3 DNA reads TGTGCCAGCTCACAGGCGCCGGGGGGGAACACTGAAGCTTTCTTT.

The V and J genes are TRBV11-3 and TRBJ2-5; TRBD2 aligns across 7 bases. The germline V gene has CDR1 SGHNT and CDR2 YENEEA. J gave up 3 bases and V 3 bases, and 7 bases lay outside the gene matches. This CDR3 is 15 amino acids long. The CDR3: CASSFRAGTKETQYF. Written as DNA, the CDR3 is TGTGCCAGCAGCTTTCGGGCAGGGACTAAAGAGACCCAGTACTTC.

This chain links TRBV7-2 with TRBJ1-3, with TRBD1 matching over 7 bases. The CDR3 length is 14 residues. CDR1 is SGHTA, CDR2 FQGNSA, per germline. V was clipped by 4 bases and J by 4 bases; unmatched bases: 4. CDR3 nucleotides: TGTGCCAGCAGCTCAGGGACAGTCGGAAACACCATATATTTT. This translates into CASSSGTVGNTIYF.

This chain links TRBV20-1 with TRBJ1-2; D uncertain. Trimming left V 5 bases short and J 7 bases short, with 20 bases between. The CDR3 is 14 residues long. Looked up from germline, CDR1 is DFQATT and CDR2 is SNEGSKA (reference sequence). DNA for the CDR3: TGCAGTGCTGACCCCCCGGGCGGCGGTTCTGGCTACACCTTC. Translation: CSADPPGGGSGYTF.

A remark on this clonotype: A far larger clone differs by one base, so this is likely a read error. The chain links TRBV2 to TRBJ2-3; TRBD1 might be the D (7 bases). The V end lost 6 bases, the J end lost 2 bases, and 15 bases lay between the germline ends. Germline V gene sequence: CDR1 SNHLY, CDR2 FYNNEI. This CDR3 is 15 amino acids long. The CDR3 sequence: CASSVEGADTDTQYF. The CDR3 DNA follows: TGTGCCAGCAGCGTGGAGGGGGCAGACACAGATACGCAGTATTTT.

The chain has TRBV6-1 and TRBJ1-1; no firm D call. The CDR3 runs 13 residues. The ends were cut back, 2 bases at V and 4 bases at J, with 8 bases in the middle. Germline CDR1 and CDR2: MNHNS and SASEGT. DNA of the CDR3: TGTGCCAGCAGTGAAACTAAGTCCACTGAAGCTTTCTTT. Its translation is CASSETKSTEAFF.

This clonotype has more than one count but fewer than ten. The chain couples TRBV11-2 to TRBJ2-3, with 8 bases that match TRBD2. V lost 3 bases to trimming and J lost 3 bases; unmatched junction nucleotides: 5. The CDR3 extends over 15 amino acids. Germline CDR1 reads SGHAT; CDR2 reads FQNNGV. The DNA for the CDR3 is TGTGCCAGCAGCTTGGAGCGGGAGCGAACAGATACGCAGTATTTT. This translates into CASSLERERTDTQYF. Variable domain in full (rest from reference TRBV11-2 and TRBJ2-3): EAGVAQSPRYKIIEKRQSVAFWCNPISGHATLYWYQQILGQGPKLLIQFQNNGVVDDSQLPKDRFSAERLKGVDSTLKIQPAKLEDSAVYLCASSLERERTDTQYFGPGTRLTVL.

This clonotype was seen a few times. The chain uses TRBV29-1 and TRBJ2-7; no clear D. There are 14 residues in the CDR3. Trimming took off 4 bases at V and 3 bases at J, with 16 bases between the two ends. Germline assignment: CDR1 SQVTM and CDR2 ANQGSEA. The CDR3 protein is CSVAGHPMDYEQYF. The CDR3 nucleotides read TGCAGCGTTGCCGGGCACCCCATGGACTACGAGCAGTACTTC.

This clonotype was seen a few times. The chain recombines TRBV9 with TRBJ1-4, with D possibly being TRBD1 (6 bases). The germline V gene has CDR1 SGDLS and CDR2 YYNGEE. Trimming took 0 bases from V and 7 from J, leaving 10 bases between them. The CDR3 is 14 residues long. The CDR3 spells CASSVGGGGEKLFF. As DNA, the CDR3 is TGTGCCAGCAGCGTAGGAGGGGGTGGTGAAAAACTGTTTTTT.